The clone carrying this T cell receptor (beta chain) was observed at least ten times. Antigen specificity is unknown. Participants, patients aged 18 to 65, had newly diagnosed hyperthyroidism with a duration under 2 months. Uncontrolled infection, other autoimmune disease, pregnancy and lactation each barred patients from inclusion. The data were taken from a study of T cells in Graves' hyperthyroidism and ophthalmopathy. Study-level findings and limits: The model made its ophthalmopathy prediction, and onset followed a median approximately 7 months later. Blood also held most thyroid clonotypes expanded beyond 0.001.

Germline CDR1 MGHRA, CDR2 YSYEKL. The CDR3 covers 15 residues. Trimming took 1 base from V and 6 from J, leaving 14 bases between them. Amplified TCR beta CDR3 regions came from RNA transcripts. First-round RT-PCR targeting the TCR CDR3 was performed with the HTBI primer set. One entry per CDR3 protein, called by TCRdb with MiXCR from the multiplex PCR reads. The table includes roughly 380,000 distinct CDR3 sequences, approximately 14% detected once. The clonotype was recovered from a woman aged 18-29 years with Graves' hyperthyroidism. The chain recombines TRBV4-1 with TRBJ2-3; no clear D. Sequencing used blood. The CDR3 protein is CASSQGQPESDTQYF. In DNA form, the CDR3 reads TGCGCCAGCAGCCAAGGTCAACCAGAGTCGGATACGCAGTATTTT.